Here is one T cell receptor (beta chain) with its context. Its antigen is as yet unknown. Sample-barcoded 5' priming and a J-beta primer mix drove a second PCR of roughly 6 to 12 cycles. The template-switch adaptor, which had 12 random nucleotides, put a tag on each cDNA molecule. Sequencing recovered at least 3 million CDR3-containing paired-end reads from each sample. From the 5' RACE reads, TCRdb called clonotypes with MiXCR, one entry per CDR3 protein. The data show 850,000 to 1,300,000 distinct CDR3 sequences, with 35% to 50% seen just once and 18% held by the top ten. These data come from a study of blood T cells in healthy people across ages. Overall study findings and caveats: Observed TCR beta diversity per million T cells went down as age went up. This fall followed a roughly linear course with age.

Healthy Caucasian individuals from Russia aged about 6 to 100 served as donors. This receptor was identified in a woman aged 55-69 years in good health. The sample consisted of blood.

CDR3 sequence: CASREGPGWNSPLHF. CDR3 in DNA: TGTGCCAGCAGAGAAGGTCCAGGGTGGAATTCACCCCTCCACTTT. The chain recombines TRBV25-1 with TRBJ1-6; a possible D gene is TRBD1 (5 bases). This CDR3 comprises 15 residues. The germline V gene encodes CDR1 MGHDK and CDR2 SYGVNS. V was pared by 6 bases and J by 7 bases, with 16 bases between.